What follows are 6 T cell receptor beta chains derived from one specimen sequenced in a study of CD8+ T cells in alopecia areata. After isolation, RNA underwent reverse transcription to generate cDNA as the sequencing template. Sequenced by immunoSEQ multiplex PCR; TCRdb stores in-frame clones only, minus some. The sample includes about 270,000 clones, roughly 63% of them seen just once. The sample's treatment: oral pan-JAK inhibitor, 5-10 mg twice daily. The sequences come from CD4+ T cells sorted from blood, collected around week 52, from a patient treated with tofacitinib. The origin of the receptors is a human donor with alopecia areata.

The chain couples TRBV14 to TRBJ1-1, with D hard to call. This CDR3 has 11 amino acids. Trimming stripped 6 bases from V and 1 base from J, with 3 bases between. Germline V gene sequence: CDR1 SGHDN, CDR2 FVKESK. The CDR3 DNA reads TGTGCCAGCAGTCAGAACACTGAAGCTTTCTTT. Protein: CASSQNTEAFF.

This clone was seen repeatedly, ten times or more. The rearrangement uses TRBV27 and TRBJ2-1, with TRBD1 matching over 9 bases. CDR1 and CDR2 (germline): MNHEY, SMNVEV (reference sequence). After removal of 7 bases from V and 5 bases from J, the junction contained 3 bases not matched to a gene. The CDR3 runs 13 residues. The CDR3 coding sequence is TGTGCCAGCACCGGGACAGGGAACAATGAGCAGTTCTTC. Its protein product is CASTGTGNNEQFF.

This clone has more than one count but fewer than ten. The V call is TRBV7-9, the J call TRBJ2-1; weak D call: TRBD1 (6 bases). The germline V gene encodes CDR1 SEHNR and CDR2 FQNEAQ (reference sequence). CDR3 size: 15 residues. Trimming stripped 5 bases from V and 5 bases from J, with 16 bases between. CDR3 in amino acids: CASSPRGSVDNEQFF. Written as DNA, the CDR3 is TGTGCCAGCAGCCCCAGGGGCTCCGTAGACAATGAGCAGTTCTTC.

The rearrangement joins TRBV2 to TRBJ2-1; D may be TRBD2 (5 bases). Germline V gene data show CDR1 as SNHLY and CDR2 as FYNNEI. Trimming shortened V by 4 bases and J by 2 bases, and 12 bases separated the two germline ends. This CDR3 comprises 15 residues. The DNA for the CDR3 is TGTGCCAGCAGTGCTAGAGCGGACCCCTACAATGAGCAGTTCTTC. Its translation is CASSARADPYNEQFF.

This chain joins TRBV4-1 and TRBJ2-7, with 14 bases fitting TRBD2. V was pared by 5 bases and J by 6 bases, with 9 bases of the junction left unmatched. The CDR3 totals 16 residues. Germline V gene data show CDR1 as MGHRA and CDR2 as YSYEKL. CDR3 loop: CASSNGLAGGPREQYF. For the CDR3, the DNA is TGCGCCAGCAGCAACGGACTAGCGGGGGGCCCCCGCGAGCAGTACTTC.

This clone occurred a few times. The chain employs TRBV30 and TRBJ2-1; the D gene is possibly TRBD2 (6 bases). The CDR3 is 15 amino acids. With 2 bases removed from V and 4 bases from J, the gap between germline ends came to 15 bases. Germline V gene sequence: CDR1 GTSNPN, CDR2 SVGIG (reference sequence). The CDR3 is CAWSSGTSVYNEQFF. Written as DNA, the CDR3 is TGTGCCTGGAGTTCCGGGACTTCGGTGTACAATGAGCAGTTCTTC.